This TCR beta chain was retrieved from a study of cytomegalovirus exposure and HLA in healthy donors. General observations from the study: Clonal expansion, a later analysis showed, was greater in HLA-associated TCR beta chains than in equally common others. A missense DCLRE1C variant was associated with V- and J-gene trimming of TCR beta chains in a later analysis, and an independent cohort replicated the association.

13 Jbeta primers and 60 Vbeta primers were used for the PCR. Measured with immunoSEQ multiplex PCR; TCRdb has only the in-frame clones, and not every one. The data hold approximately 120,000 clones, with around 74% observed a single time. This CDR3 spans 14 amino acids. Per the germline V gene, CDR1 is SGHAT and CDR2 is FQNNGV. J gave up 10 bases and V 5 bases, and 5 bases lay outside the gene matches. Comments on this clone: The target antigen is unknown.

The sequence was collected from a man aged 25-45 years in good health and CMV-seronegative. Material for sequencing was PBMCs. This chain connects TRBV11-2 to TRBJ2-2, with 12 bases lining up with TRBD1. The DNA for the CDR3 is TGTGCCAGCAGCCGGGACAGGGGGCGGGAGGAGCTGTTTTTT. This codes for CASSRDRGREELFF.